These 13 T cell receptor beta chains came from one sample sequenced in a study of shared clonotypes between healthy human individuals. Sequenced by immunoSEQ multiplex PCR; TCRdb stores in-frame clones only, minus some. The sample yields 180,000 or so clones, around 93% seen once. The sequenced sample was naive CD4+ T cells sorted from blood. Subset reported: CD45RA+ positively selected. The receptors come from a woman aged 25-40 years in good health.

Turning to this clone: This specimen includes other DNA sequences encoding the same CDR3. The CDR3, as DNA: TGTGCCAGTAGTAGGGACAGGTCTTATGGCTACACCTTC. The encoded protein is CASSRDRSYGYTF. The rearrangement joins TRBV19 to TRBJ1-2; the match to TRBD1 covers 8 bases. The CDR3 consists of 13 residues. Germline V gene lookup returns CDR1 LNHDA and CDR2 SQIVND (reference sequence). V gave up 4 bases and J gave up 5 bases; unmatched junction bases: 3.

The rearrangement uses TRBV11-1 and TRBJ2-1; TRBD1 is a possible D gene (5 bases). The CDR3 loop spans 13 amino acids. Germline V gene sequence: CDR1 SGHAT, CDR2 FQDESV (reference sequence). Trimming stripped 3 bases from V and 3 bases from J, with 6 bases between. The CDR3 nucleotides are TGTGCCAGCAGCTTGACAGTCTACAATGAGCAGTTCTTC. Protein sequence: CASSLTVYNEQFF. The whole variable domain, remainder taken from reference TRBV11-1 and TRBJ2-1, is EAEVAQSPRYKITEKSQAVAFWCDPISGHATLYWYRQILGQGPELLVQFQDESVVDDSQLPKDRFSAERLKGVDSTLKIQPAELGDSAMYLCASSLTVYNEQFFGPGTRLTVL.

The chain carries TRBV28 and TRBJ1-1; 7 nucleotides line up with TRBD1. CDR1 and CDR2 (germline): MDHEN, SYDVKM. The CDR3 totals 15 residues. V dropped 6 bases and J dropped 0; count of bases not matched to a gene: 7. The CDR3 is CASRPPGQMNTEAFF. The CDR3 DNA follows: TGTGCCAGCAGACCGCCGGGACAGATGAACACTGAAGCTTTCTTT.

This clone has just one count. The V gene is TRBV11-2, the J gene TRBJ1-5; no clear D gene. V lost 4 bases, J lost 7 bases, and 14 bases lay in between. Germline V gene sequence: CDR1 SGHAT, CDR2 FQNNGV. The CDR3 totals 14 residues. The CDR3 nucleotides are TGTGCCAGCAGCTCCGATCCGAGCAGGCAGCCCCAGCATTTT. It translates to CASSSDPSRQPQHF.

This clone showed up just a few times. This chain joins TRBV2 and TRBJ2-7; D uncertain. Trimming took off 6 bases at V and 1 base at J, with 7 bases between the two ends. This CDR3 contains 12 residues. Germline V gene data show CDR1 as SNHLY and CDR2 as FYNNEI. The CDR3 DNA sequence: TGTGCCAGCAGAGGGATATCCTACGAGCAGTACTTC. Protein sequence: CASRGISYEQYF. Combining the CDR3 with reference TRBV2 and TRBJ2-7 gives the whole variable domain EPEVTQTPSHQVTQMGQEVILRCVPISNHLYFYWYRQILGQKVEFLVSFYNNEISEKSEIFDDQFSVERPDGSNFTLKIRSTKLEDSAMYFCASRGISYEQYFGPGTRLTVT.

This chain links TRBV7-8 with TRBJ2-5; possibly TRBD2 for D (7 bases). The J call may be wrong; the DNA end is better matched by TRBJ2-7. CDR1 and CDR2 (germline): SGHVS, FQNEAQ. The CDR3 loop spans 17 amino acids. This CDR3 reads CASSLVRGTTSSYEQYF. Here the CDR3 DNA reads TGTGCCAGCAGCTTAGTAAGGGGGACTACCAGCTCCTACGAGCAGTACTTC.

V is TRBV4-2 and J is TRBJ2-2, with D possibly matching TRBD2 (6 bases). Trimming stripped 4 bases from V and 1 base from J, with 16 bases between. Germline V gene data show CDR1 as LGHNA and CDR2 as YNFKEQ. This CDR3 has 17 amino acids. CDR3 protein: CASSLISWRENTGELFF. CDR3 DNA: TGTGCCAGCAGCCTAATCTCCTGGCGGGAGAACACCGGGGAGCTGTTTTTT.

CDR3 sequence (DNA): TGTGCCAGCGGGGTACAGTACCAGCCCCAGCATTTT. Encoded protein: CASGVQYQPQHF. The chain combines TRBV2 with TRBJ1-5; no firm D call. CDR1 and CDR2 from the germline V gene are SNHLY and FYNNEI. The CDR3 loop spans 12 amino acids. V lost 8 bases to trimming and J lost 7 bases, with 12 bases between them.

The chain carries TRBV11-1 and TRBJ2-7, with a tentative D call TRBD1 (6 bases). CDR1 SGHAT and CDR2 FQDESV come from the germline V gene (reference sequence). V was shortened by 1 base and J by 4 bases, with 11 bases between the two germline ends. This CDR3 comprises 14 residues. This CDR3 reads CASSLDPGEYEQYF. CDR3 nucleotide sequence: TGTGCCAGCAGCTTAGATCCAGGGGAATACGAGCAGTACTTC.

This chain uses TRBV30 with TRBJ2-7, with D perhaps matching TRBD1 (5 bases). Trimming shortened V by 5 bases and J by 2 bases, and 13 bases separated the two germline ends. The germline V gene has CDR1 GTSNPN and CDR2 SVGIG (reference sequence). The CDR3 loop spans 13 amino acids. The DNA for the CDR3 is TGTGCCTGGGCCCCCGGACAACCCTACGAGCAGTACTTC. Protein product: CAWAPGQPYEQYF.

The gene calls are TRBV18 and TRBJ1-5, with D possibly matching TRBD1 (5 bases). In germline, CDR1 is KGHSH, CDR2 LQKENI. This CDR3 comprises 15 residues. Trimming pared 6 bases from V and 3 bases from J, leaving 15 bases between. The CDR3 loop is CASSPMEGSNQPQHF. CDR3 in DNA: TGTGCCAGCTCTCCCATGGAGGGGTCCAATCAGCCCCAGCATTTT.

This clone was picked up one time. The J gene is TRBJ1-3, the V gene TRBV28; no clear D gene. Between the trimmed V and J ends, which lost 7 bases and 0 bases, there was a span of 13 bases. Germline V gives CDR1 MDHEN, CDR2 SYDVKM. CDR3 length: 15 residues. CDR3 sequence: CASTDAKGSGNTIYF. The CDR3 DNA sequence: TGTGCCAGCACCGATGCGAAGGGCTCTGGAAACACCATATATTTT.

This clone came up once. The chain is built from TRBV9 and TRBJ2-1, with 13 bases that match TRBD2. Germline V gene lookup returns CDR1 SGDLS and CDR2 YYNGEE. CDR3 length equals 14 residues. The V gene end was trimmed by 3 bases and the J gene end by 8 bases; junction bases not matched to a gene: 2. The CDR3: CASSGTSGSHEQFF. As DNA, the CDR3 is TGTGCCAGCAGCGGGACTAGCGGGAGTCATGAGCAGTTCTTC.